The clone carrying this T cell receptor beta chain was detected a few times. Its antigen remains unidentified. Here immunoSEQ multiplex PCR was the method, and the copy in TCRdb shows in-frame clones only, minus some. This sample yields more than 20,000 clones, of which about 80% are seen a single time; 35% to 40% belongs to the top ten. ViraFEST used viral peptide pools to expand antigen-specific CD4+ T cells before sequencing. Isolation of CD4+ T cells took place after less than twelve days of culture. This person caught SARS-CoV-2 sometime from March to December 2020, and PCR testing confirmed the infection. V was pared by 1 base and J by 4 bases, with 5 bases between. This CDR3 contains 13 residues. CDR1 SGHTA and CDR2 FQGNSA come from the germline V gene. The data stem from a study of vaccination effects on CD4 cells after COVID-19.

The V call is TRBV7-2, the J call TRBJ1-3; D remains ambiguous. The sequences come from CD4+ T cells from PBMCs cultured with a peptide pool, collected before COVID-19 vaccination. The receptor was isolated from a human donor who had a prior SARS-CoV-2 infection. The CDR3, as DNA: TGTGCCAGCAGCTTAGATGCGGGAAACACCATATATTTT. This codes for CASSLDAGNTIYF.